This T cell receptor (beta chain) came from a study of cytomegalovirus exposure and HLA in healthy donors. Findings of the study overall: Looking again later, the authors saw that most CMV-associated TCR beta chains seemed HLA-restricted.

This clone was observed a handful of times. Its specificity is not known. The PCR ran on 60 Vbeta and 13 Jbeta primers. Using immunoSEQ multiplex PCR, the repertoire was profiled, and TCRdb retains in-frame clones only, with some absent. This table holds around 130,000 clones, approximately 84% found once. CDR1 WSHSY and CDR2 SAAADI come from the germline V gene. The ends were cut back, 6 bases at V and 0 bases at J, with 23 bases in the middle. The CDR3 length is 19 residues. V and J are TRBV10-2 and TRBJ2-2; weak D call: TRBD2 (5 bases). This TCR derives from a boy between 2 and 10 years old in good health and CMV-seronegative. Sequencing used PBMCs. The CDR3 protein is CASRTLSRGLVTNTGELFF. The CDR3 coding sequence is TGCGCCAGCAGGACCCTTTCCCGGGGTCTTGTTACGAACACCGGGGAGCTGTTTTTT.